The 28 T cell receptor beta chains given below trace back to one sample, sequenced in a study of T-cell reconstitution after alpha-beta-depleted transplantation in children. TCRbeta library preparation incorporated unique molecular identifiers. TCRdb re-derived calls from the PCR reads in MiXCR, one entry per CDR3 protein. Among about 210,000 distinct CDR3 sequences listed, over 15% were seen once. This sample comprised PBMCs, mostly from graft donor cells, obtained 360 days after TCRalphabeta/CD19-depleted stem cell transplant. These TCRs come from a male patient under 10 years old who had a stem cell transplant for acute lymphoblastic leukemia, so the T cells may come from the graft donor.

This clonotype was detected only a few times. The chain recombines TRBV12-3 or TRBV12-4 with TRBJ2-1, with D possibly being TRBD1 (6 bases). V dropped 4 bases and J dropped 6 bases, with 10 bases sitting between them. The CDR3 extends over 13 amino acids. CDR3 loop: CASSYQGPNEQFF. The DNA for the CDR3 is TGTGCCAGCAGTTATCAGGGGCCCAATGAGCAGTTCTTC.

The rearrangement uses TRBV12-3 or TRBV12-4 and TRBJ2-6; TRBD1 is a possible D gene (5 bases). The CDR3 contains 16 residues. V lost 3 bases and J lost 2, with 11 bases in between. The CDR3 is CASSFRQYAGANVLTF. DNA for the CDR3: TGTGCCAGCAGTTTCCGACAGTACGCTGGGGCCAACGTCCTGACTTTC.

The V and J genes are TRBV25-1 and TRBJ1-1; no clear D. The V gene's germline CDR1 is MGHDK and CDR2 SYGVNS. The length of the CDR3 is 14 residues. V lost 7 bases and J lost 1, with 13 bases in between. CDR3 region: CASTLTGENTEAFF. For the CDR3, the DNA is TGTGCCAGCACCCTCACTGGGGAGAACACTGAAGCTTTCTTT.

CDR3 sequence reads: CASSFGDQQETQYF. The CDR3 DNA follows: TGTGCCAGCAGCTTCGGGGACCAACAAGAGACCCAGTACTTC. This rearrangement joins TRBV5-4 to TRBJ2-5; TRBD1 or TRBD2 may be the D gene (5 bases each). V gave up 2 bases and J gave up 2 bases, with 10 bases separating them. Germline CDR1 and CDR2: SGHNT and YYREEE (reference sequence). This CDR3 has 14 residues.

The chain couples TRBV7-2 to TRBJ2-7; tentatively, D is TRBD1 (6 bases). Trimming removed 4 bases from V and 3 bases from J, with 16 bases in between. This CDR3 is built from 15 residues. Germline loops: CDR1 SGHTA, CDR2 FQGNSA. The CDR3 nucleotides read TGTGCCAGCAGCTCCTCCGGGACACAGTACTACGAGCAGTACTTC. Encoded protein: CASSSSGTQYYEQYF.

This clonotype was seen more than once but under ten times. The chain is built from TRBV14 and TRBJ2-7; D may be TRBD1 or TRBD2 (5 bases each). The CDR3 has 14 residues. Germline CDR1 reads SGHDN; CDR2 reads FVKESK. V gave up 1 base and J gave up 2 bases, with 9 bases separating them. The CDR3: CASSQGGVPYEQYF. In nucleotides, the CDR3 is TGTGCCAGCAGCCAAGGAGGGGTACCCTACGAGCAGTACTTC.

In this sample, this clonotype turned up a few times. J is TRBJ1-1 and V is TRBV5-1; no firm D call. V was pared by 5 bases and J by 1 base, with 9 bases between. From germline, CDR1 is SGHRS and CDR2 YFSETQ. This CDR3 contains 13 residues. CDR3 in amino acids: CASRQKENTEAFF. The CDR3 nucleotides read TGCGCCAGCAGACAAAAGGAGAACACTGAAGCTTTCTTT.

This clonotype has just a few counts. The CDR3 protein is CASSLRWVRGLEAFF. CDR3 nucleotide sequence: TGTGCCAGCAGCTTACGATGGGTCCGGGGTCTTGAAGCTTTCTTT. The chain employs TRBV7-2 and TRBJ1-1, with D hard to call. CDR3 size: 15 residues. The V end lost 2 bases, the J end lost 7 bases, and 17 bases lay between the germline ends. The V gene's germline CDR1 is SGHTA and CDR2 FQGNSA.

This sequence joins TRBV5-1 and TRBJ1-1; D unclear. V gave up 2 bases and J gave up 1 base, with 9 bases separating them. Germline V gives CDR1 SGHRS, CDR2 YFSETQ. There are 14 residues in the CDR3. The CDR3 region has the DNA TGCGCCAGCAGCTTAATGGGAAGGAACACTGAAGCTTTCTTT. It encodes CASSLMGRNTEAFF.

The chain uses TRBV12-3 or TRBV12-4 and TRBJ2-7; TRBD1 aligns across 8 bases. V was pared by 3 bases and J by 4 bases, with 5 bases of the junction left unmatched. The CDR3 is 14 residues long. The CDR3 here is CASSFSQGAYEQYF. The CDR3 DNA reads TGTGCCAGCAGTTTTAGTCAGGGGGCGTACGAGCAGTACTTC.

The chain joins TRBV4-3 to TRBJ2-1; perhaps TRBD1 as D (6 bases). The CDR3 sequence is 16 residues long. Per the germline V gene, CDR1 is LGHNA and CDR2 is YSLEER. Trimming took 3 bases from V and 2 from J, leaving 14 bases between them. The CDR3 sequence is CASSQYRDHPYNEQFF. CDR3 nucleotide sequence: TGCGCCAGCAGCCAGTACAGGGACCATCCCTACAATGAGCAGTTCTTC.

This clonotype has only a few counts. V gene TRBV19 combines with J gene TRBJ2-1; 8 nucleotides match TRBD1. CDR3 length equals 15 residues. The germline V gene encodes CDR1 LNHDA and CDR2 SQIVND (reference sequence). V was pared by 8 bases and J by 4 bases, with 10 bases of the junction left unmatched. The CDR3 DNA is TGTGCCAGTTCCCCATCCGGGACAGGATACAATGAGCAGTTCTTC. The encoded protein is CASSPSGTGYNEQFF.

V and J are TRBV3-1 and TRBJ1-5; D unclear. The V end was cut by 4 bases, the J end by 4 bases, with 5 bases between. CDR1 and CDR2 (germline): LGHDT, YNNKEL (reference sequence). There are 12 residues in the CDR3. CDR3 coding DNA: TGTGCCAGCAGCCTAATGAATCAGCCCCAGCATTTT. This translates into CASSLMNQPQHF.

This clonotype was observed a handful of times. V is TRBV12-3 or TRBV12-4 and J is TRBJ1-5, with a possible D match to TRBD1 (5 bases). CDR3 length: 15 amino acids. Trimming stripped 1 base from V and 5 bases from J, with 12 bases between. The DNA of the CDR3 is TGTGCCAGCAGTTTAGGGGCCAGGGAATATCAGCCCCAGCATTTT. Translating gives CASSLGAREYQPQHF.

V and J are TRBV2 and TRBJ2-6; 7 bases fit TRBD1. The V segment lost 9 bases and the J segment 0 bases; nucleotides outside the gene matches: 11. The CDR3 contains 17 residues. Germline CDR1 is SNHLY and CDR2 is FYNNEI. The CDR3 DNA reads TGTGCCAGTCTAAACCGGGACAGCTACTCTGGGGCCAACGTCCTGACTTTC. It encodes CASLNRDSYSGANVLTF.

V and J are TRBV7-2 and TRBJ2-5; 10 bases fit TRBD2. Trimming removed 5 bases from V and 1 base from J; junction bases left unmatched: 7. This CDR3 is built from 16 residues. CDR1 is SGHTA, CDR2 FQGNSA, per germline. The CDR3 region is CASSATRTSGQETQYF. CDR3 coding DNA: TGTGCCAGCAGCGCTACTAGGACTAGCGGCCAAGAGACCCAGTACTTC.

This clonotype was detected only a few times. The rearrangement links TRBV20-1 to TRBJ2-3; D not resolved. From germline, CDR1 is DFQATT and CDR2 SNEGSKA (reference sequence). V was trimmed by 0 bases and J by 2 bases, leaving 12 bases between them. CDR3 length: 15 amino acids. This CDR3 reads CSARDRPRPTDTQYF. CDR3 DNA: TGCAGTGCTAGAGACCGACCCAGGCCCACAGATACGCAGTATTTT.

This clonotype was picked up many times. This rearrangement joins TRBV12-3 or TRBV12-4 to TRBJ2-5; 11 bases fit TRBD2. The ends lost 4 bases at V and 2 bases at J; junction bases unmatched: 6. This CDR3 contains 16 residues. The CDR3 sequence: CASSSLLAGEQETQYF. DNA of the CDR3: TGTGCCAGCAGTTCCTTACTAGCGGGGGAACAAGAGACCCAGTACTTC.

This chain joins TRBV7-9 and TRBJ2-7, with a weak D call TRBD2 (6 bases). This CDR3 comprises 15 residues. Trimming pared 7 bases from V and 0 bases from J, leaving 16 bases between. Germline CDR1 is SEHNR and CDR2 is FQNEAQ (reference sequence). The CDR3 bases are TGTGCCAGCACGGCCGGAGGGTCCCCCTCCTACGAGCAGTACTTC. Translation: CASTAGGSPSYEQYF.

V gene TRBV6-1 combines with J gene TRBJ2-5; TRBD2 is a possible D gene (7 bases). CDR3 length equals 15 residues. V was trimmed by 8 bases and J by 4 bases, leaving 20 bases between them. Germline V gene sequence: CDR1 MNHNS, CDR2 SASEGT. The CDR3 loop reads CASAWGGRARETQYF. In nucleotides, the CDR3 is TGTGCCAGCGCCTGGGGGGGCAGGGCTCGAGAGACCCAGTACTTC.

This clonotype was detected a few times. V gene TRBV5-1 combines with J gene TRBJ2-5; D gene uncertain. Germline CDR1 reads SGHRS; CDR2 reads YFSETQ. CDR3 length: 14 amino acids. The V and J ends lost 7 bases and 1 base respectively, with 14 bases between them. The CDR3 DNA sequence: TGCGCCAGCTCTCCATACCAACTCCAAGAGACCCAGTACTTC. This encodes CASSPYQLQETQYF.

The chain uses TRBV29-1 and TRBJ2-7; 9 positions agree with TRBD1. Germline V gene sequence: CDR1 SQVTM, CDR2 ANQGSEA. This CDR3 is built from 13 residues. V was clipped by 4 bases and J by 6 bases; unmatched bases: 7. The CDR3 nucleotides read TGCAGCGTTGCGCCGGGACAGGGCGCCGAGCAGTACTTC. It codes for CSVAPGQGAEQYF.

This clonotype was observed many times. The chain uses TRBV25-1 and TRBJ2-2; 8 bases are shared with TRBD2. V shed 5 bases, J shed 6 bases, and the junction held 5 bases outside the gene matches. Germline V gene data show CDR1 as MGHDK and CDR2 as SYGVNS. The CDR3 consists of 14 residues. The CDR3 region is CASSLAGGSGELFF. The DNA for the CDR3 is TGTGCCAGCAGTCTCGCGGGGGGTTCCGGGGAGCTGTTTTTT.

The chain recombines TRBV5-1 with TRBJ2-5; D is perhaps TRBD1 (6 bases). The V and J ends lost 1 base and 2 bases respectively, with 15 bases between them. From germline, CDR1 is SGHRS and CDR2 YFSETQ. CDR3 length: 16 residues. The CDR3 region has the DNA TGCGCCAGCAGCTTGAACCCGGGACACGGACAAGAGACCCAGTACTTC. This sequence encodes CASSLNPGHGQETQYF.

The gene calls are TRBV7-2 and TRBJ2-1; 9 nucleotides agree with TRBD1. CDR1 is SGHTA and CDR2 is FQGNSA in the germline V gene. There are 17 residues in the CDR3. The trim removed 1 base at V and 1 base at J, leaving 5 bases unmatched. CDR3 in amino acids: CASSLVGTGSSYNEQFF. The DNA of the CDR3 is TGTGCCAGCAGCTTAGTGGGGACAGGGAGTTCCTACAATGAGCAGTTCTTC.

This clonotype showed up just a few times. The rearrangement links TRBV2 to TRBJ2-7; no clear D gene. Germline-derived CDR1 and CDR2 are SNHLY and FYNNEI. V shed 4 bases and J shed 3 bases, with 19 bases lying between them. The CDR3 has 16 amino acids. The chain's CDR3 is CASSGGPGYFFYEQYF. The CDR3, as DNA: TGTGCCAGCAGTGGCGGACCTGGGTACTTTTTCTACGAGCAGTACTTC.

The chain recombines TRBV18 with TRBJ2-5, with TRBD2 matching over 8 bases. Germline assignment: CDR1 KGHSH and CDR2 LQKENI. V gave up 5 bases and J gave up 3 bases; unmatched junction bases: 8. The CDR3 covers 15 residues. The CDR3 nucleotides read TGTGCCAGCTCAGCCACCGGACTAGCAGAAGAGACCCAGTACTTC. Its translation is CASSATGLAEETQYF.

The chain carries TRBV20-1 and TRBJ1-5; D perhaps matches TRBD1 (6 bases). Per the germline V gene, CDR1 is DFQATT and CDR2 is SNEGSKA (reference sequence). V was trimmed by 0 bases and J by 4 bases, leaving 16 bases between them. CDR3 size: 16 residues. In nucleotides, the CDR3 is TGCAGTGCTAGAGAAGTGGGGGGGGGCGAGAATCAGCCCCAGCATTTT. Translated, it gives CSAREVGGGENQPQHF.